This entry lists 23 T cell receptor beta chains sequenced from one sample in a study of T cell responses to AZD1222 COVID-19 vaccine. Assay: immunoSEQ multiplex PCR; the TCRdb copy retains only in-frame clones and omits some. The table has about 110,000 clones, around nine tenths seen once. Sequenced material: peripheral blood, taken on day 0 of AZD1222 vaccination. Every receptor here comes from an adult in good health.

V and J are TRBV5-1 and TRBJ2-2; 7 bases are a match to TRBD1. There are 16 residues in the CDR3. CDR1 is SGHRS, CDR2 YFSETQ, per germline. J was trimmed by 0 bases and V by 0 bases; bases with no gene match: 2. The CDR3 DNA is TGCGCCAGCAGCTTGGGGGGGACAGCGAACACCGGGGAGCTGTTTTTT. Its translation is CASSLGGTANTGELFF.

Only a few counts were recorded for this clone. This sequence joins TRBV4-3 and TRBJ1-1; 7 bases match TRBD1. V was clipped by 0 bases and J by 7 bases; unmatched bases: 14. The CDR3 length is 17 residues. Germline V CDR1 and CDR2: LGHNA, YSLEER. The CDR3, as DNA: TGCGCCAGCAGCCAAGATTCCAGGGGGGTGTTGTCGGGTGAAGCTTTCTTT. Protein: CASSQDSRGVLSGEAFF.

The genes are TRBV7-9 and TRBJ2-7, with a weak D call TRBD1 (5 bases). Germline V gives CDR1 SEHNR, CDR2 FQNEAQ (reference sequence). Trimming left V 5 bases short and J 5 bases short, with 16 bases between. CDR3 size: 14 residues. CDR3 residues: CASSPLGQGNEQYF. CDR3 DNA: TGTGCCAGCAGCCCCCTGGGGCAGGGCAACGAGCAGTACTTC. Full variable domain (rest looked up from reference TRBV7-9 and TRBJ2-7): DTGVSQNPRHKITKRGQNVTFRCDPISEHNRLYWYRQTLGQGPEFLTYFQNEAQLEKSRLLSDRFSAERPKGSFSTLEIQRTEQGDSAMYLCASSPLGQGNEQYFGPGTRLTVT.

In its sample, this clone was seen many times. The chain has TRBV4-3 and TRBJ1-1; D ambiguous. This CDR3 comprises 13 residues. Germline CDR1 reads LGHNA; CDR2 reads YSLEER. V shed 4 bases and J shed 5 bases, with 11 bases lying between them. DNA of the CDR3: TGCGCCAGCAGCCTCAACCGAGGAACTGAAGCTTTCTTT. Protein: CASSLNRGTEAFF.

The rearrangement links TRBV11-2 to TRBJ2-5; 9 positions agree with TRBD2. Germline V lookup: CDR1 SGHAT, CDR2 FQNNGV. V dropped 3 bases and J dropped 1; count of bases not matched to a gene: 3. The CDR3 loop spans 15 amino acids. The CDR3 DNA reads TGTGCCAGCAGCTTGCGTAGCGGGGGCCAAGAGACCCAGTACTTC. Its protein is CASSLRSGGQETQYF.

The V and J genes are TRBV6-5 and TRBJ1-2; D gene unclear. Germline CDR1 and CDR2: MNHEY and SVGAGI. The CDR3 extends over 12 amino acids. V lost 7 bases, J lost 8 bases, and 14 bases lay in between. CDR3 DNA sequence: TGTGCCAGCACGCGATCGGGGTCCGGCTACACCTTC. Residues: CASTRSGSGYTF.

This clone showed up just once. V usage is TRBV25-1 and J usage is TRBJ2-2, with 7 positions matching TRBD1. Germline values: CDR1 MGHDK, CDR2 SYGVNS. The CDR3 spans 14 residues. V shed 10 bases and J 1 base; nucleotides not matched to a gene: 6. The CDR3 nucleotides read TGTGCCACCGGGACAGAGAAGAACACCGGGGAGCTGTTTTTT. As protein: CATGTEKNTGELFF.

This CDR3 reads CASSFRGGAEAFF. For the CDR3, the DNA is TGTGCCAGCAGTTTTAGGGGTGGGGCAGAAGCTTTCTTT. V is TRBV27 and J is TRBJ1-1, with D tentatively TRBD1 (5 bases). Trimming cost V 3 bases and J 8 bases, with 13 bases left between them. Germline lookup yields CDR1 MNHEY and CDR2 SMNVEV (reference sequence). CDR3 length: 13 residues.

The chain joins TRBV30 to TRBJ1-4; 7 nucleotides line up with TRBD1. CDR1 and CDR2 (germline): GTSNPN, SVGIG (reference sequence). Trimming cost V 5 bases and J 8 bases; bases outside gene matches: 17. The CDR3 spans 16 residues. The CDR3 here is CAWQTYLGTATEKLFF. Here the CDR3 DNA reads TGTGCCTGGCAAACCTACCTCGGGACAGCAACCGAAAAACTGTTTTTT.

The chain carries TRBV4-1 and TRBJ1-1; D not resolved. Trimming cost V 1 base and J 11 bases, with 20 bases left between them. There are 15 residues in the CDR3. Germline CDR1 is MGHRA and CDR2 is YSYEKL. The CDR3 loop is CASSQVSEIGRGAFF. The CDR3 DNA sequence: TGCGCCAGCAGCCAAGTTAGCGAGATTGGGCGCGGGGCTTTCTTT.

Remarks on this clone: The sample holds other DNA sequences that translate to the same CDR3. The chain uses TRBV5-1 and TRBJ1-1; D is unresolved. Looked up from germline, CDR1 is SGHRS and CDR2 is YFSETQ. The ends were cut back, 0 bases at V and 0 bases at J, with 3 bases in the middle. The CDR3 loop spans 13 amino acids. CDR3 coding DNA: TGCGCCAGCAGCTTGGGACTGAACACTGAAGCTTTCTTT. Translating gives CASSLGLNTEAFF.

This chain joins TRBV10-3 and TRBJ1-6; D gene ambiguous. With 5 bases removed from V and 9 bases from J, the gap between germline ends came to 8 bases. Germline V gene lookup returns CDR1 ENHRY and CDR2 SYGVKD. The CDR3 spans 12 residues. In nucleotides, the CDR3 is TGTGCCATCAGTATGGGAGGTTCACCCCTCCACTTT. Its protein is CAISMGGSPLHF.

The V and J genes are TRBV9 and TRBJ2-3; D gene uncertain. The CDR3 sequence is 11 residues long. The V and J ends lost 0 bases and 5 bases respectively, with 1 base between them. Germline CDR1 reads SGDLS; CDR2 reads YYNGEE. The CDR3, as DNA: TGTGCCAGCAGCGTAGAAGATACGCAGTATTTT. Amino acid sequence: CASSVEDTQYF. Full variable domain (outside the CDR3, taken from reference TRBV9 and TRBJ2-3): DSGVTQTPKHLITATGQRVTLRCSPRSGDLSVYWYQQSLDQGLQFLIQYYNGEERAKGNILERFSAQQFPDLHSELNLSSLELGDSALYFCASSVEDTQYFGPGTRLTVL.

V and J are TRBV19 and TRBJ2-2; D is ambiguous. V was clipped by 3 bases and J by 4 bases, with 6 bases between them. CDR1 LNHDA and CDR2 SQIVND come from the germline V gene (reference sequence). The CDR3 spans 13 residues. DNA of the CDR3: TGTGCCAGTAGTATCTTTGGCACCGGGGAGCTGTTTTTT. Its protein is CASSIFGTGELFF.

The rearrangement uses TRBV7-3 and TRBJ2-1; the D is unclear. The CDR3 loop spans 15 amino acids. In germline, CDR1 is SGHTA, CDR2 FQGTGA. Deletions cut 2 bases from V and 0 bases from J, with 8 bases between. Here the CDR3 DNA reads TGTGCCAGCAGCTTAGACAAGAGCTCCTACAATGAGCAGTTCTTC. This gives the protein CASSLDKSSYNEQFF. Combining the CDR3 with reference TRBV7-3 and TRBJ2-1 gives the whole variable domain GAGVSQTPSNKVTEKGKYVELRCDPISGHTALYWYRQSLGQGPEFLIYFQGTGAADDSGLPNDRFFAVRPEGSVSTLKIQRTERGDSAVYLCASSLDKSSYNEQFFGPGTRLTVL.

The chain combines TRBV7-9 with TRBJ1-5, with 8 bases fitting TRBD1. V gave up 8 bases and J gave up 4 bases; unmatched junction bases: 4. The CDR3 runs to 13 residues. Per the germline V gene, CDR1 is SEHNR and CDR2 is FQNEAQ (reference sequence). The CDR3 DNA reads as TGTGCCAGCGACACAGGGGGAAATCAGCCCCAGCATTTT. This translates into CASDTGGNQPQHF.

The rearrangement links TRBV7-8 to TRBJ1-2; perhaps TRBD1 as D (6 bases). The CDR3 extends over 13 amino acids. Looked up from germline, CDR1 is SGHVS and CDR2 is FQNEAQ. Between the trimmed V and J ends, which lost 1 base and 4 bases, there was a span of 7 bases. The CDR3 DNA reads as TGTGCCAGCAGCTTAGAACAGGGCTATGGCTACACCTTC. It encodes CASSLEQGYGYTF.

The table lists this clone with a count of one. Other DNA variants within this sample encode the same CDR3. The rearrangement uses TRBV6-5 and TRBJ2-7; a weak D match, TRBD2 (6 bases). Germline values: CDR1 MNHEY, CDR2 SVGAGI. The CDR3 is 12 residues long. V lost 6 bases to trimming and J lost 1 base, with 7 bases between them. CDR3 amino acids: CASRGGSYEQYF. The CDR3 nucleotides read TGTGCCAGCAGGGGGGGTTCCTACGAGCAGTACTTC.

This chain connects TRBV24-1 to TRBJ1-2; no clear D gene. The CDR3 has 12 residues. Trimming removed 3 bases from V and 7 bases from J, with 8 bases in between. CDR1 and CDR2 from the germline V gene are KGHDR and SFDVKD. CDR3 residues: CATSDPSVGYTF. The CDR3 DNA reads as TGTGCCACCAGTGATCCCTCAGTTGGCTACACCTTC.

The gene calls are TRBV5-8 and TRBJ2-3; D is possibly TRBD2 (6 bases). Germline V gene sequence: CDR1 SGHTS, CDR2 YDEGEE. V dropped 4 bases and J dropped 3 bases, with 21 bases sitting between them. CDR3 length equals 17 residues. The CDR3 region is CASSAGKSRGSTDTQYF. The CDR3 DNA follows: TGTGCCAGCAGCGCGGGGAAGAGCCGGGGATCGACAGATACGCAGTATTTT.

The chain couples TRBV27 to TRBJ1-2, with 9 bases fitting TRBD1. The junction had 11 bases not matched to a gene; V was cut back by 8 bases and J by 13 bases. The CDR3 runs 12 residues. Germline V CDR1 and CDR2: MNHEY, SMNVEV (reference sequence). The CDR3 sequence: CASGGQGILFTF. As DNA, the CDR3 is TGTGCCAGCGGTGGACAGGGGATTTTGTTCACCTTC.

The V gene is TRBV20-1, the J gene TRBJ1-2; D is uncertain. The CDR3 is made up of 13 amino acids. V lost 3 bases, J lost 2 bases, and 10 bases lay in between. The germline V gene has CDR1 DFQATT and CDR2 SNEGSKA (reference sequence). Written as DNA, the CDR3 is TGCAGTGCTAGTACTCGGGCAAACTATGGCTACACCTTC. Translation gives CSASTRANYGYTF.

The CDR3 here is CASSLGGSGNEQFF. The CDR3 DNA is TGTGCCAGCAGCTTGGGGGGGTCGGGCAATGAGCAGTTCTTC. V gene TRBV5-8 combines with J gene TRBJ2-1; D tentatively reads TRBD1 or TRBD2 (5 bases each). The germline V and J ends were trimmed by 0 bases and 6 bases, with 10 bases remaining between them. The length of the CDR3 is 14 residues. Germline CDR1 and CDR2: SGHTS and YDEGEE.